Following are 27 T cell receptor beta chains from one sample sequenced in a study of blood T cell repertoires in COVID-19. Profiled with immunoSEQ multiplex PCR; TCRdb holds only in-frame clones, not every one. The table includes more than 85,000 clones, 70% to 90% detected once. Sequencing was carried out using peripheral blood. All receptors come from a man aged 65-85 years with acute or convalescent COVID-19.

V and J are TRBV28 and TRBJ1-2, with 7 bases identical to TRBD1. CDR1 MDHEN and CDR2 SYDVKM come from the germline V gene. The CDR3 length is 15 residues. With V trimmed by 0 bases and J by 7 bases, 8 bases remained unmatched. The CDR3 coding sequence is TGTGCCAGCAGTTTATGGGGCGGAAGGGGGCCTGGCTACACCTTC. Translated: CASSLWGGRGPGYTF.

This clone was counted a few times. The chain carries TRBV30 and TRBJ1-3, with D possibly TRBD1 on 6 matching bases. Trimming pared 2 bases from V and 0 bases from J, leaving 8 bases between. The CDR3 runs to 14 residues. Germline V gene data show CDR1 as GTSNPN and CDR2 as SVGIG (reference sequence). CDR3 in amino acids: CAWSLGGSGNTIYF. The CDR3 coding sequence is TGTGCCTGGAGTTTAGGGGGCTCTGGAAACACCATATATTTT.

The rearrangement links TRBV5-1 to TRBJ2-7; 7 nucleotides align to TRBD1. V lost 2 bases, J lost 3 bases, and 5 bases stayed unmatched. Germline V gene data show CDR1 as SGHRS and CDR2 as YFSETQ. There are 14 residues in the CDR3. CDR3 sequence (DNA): TGCGCCAGCAGCTTAACGGGGACAGACTACGAGCAGTACTTC. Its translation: CASSLTGTDYEQYF.

CDR3 loop: CASSMGQGVKNIQYF. CDR3 DNA: TGTGCCAGTAGTATGGGACAGGGGGTCAAAAACATTCAGTACTTC. V is TRBV19 and J is TRBJ2-4; TRBD1 agrees at 11 bases. Per the germline V gene, CDR1 is LNHDA and CDR2 is SQIVND (reference sequence). V was pared by 3 bases and J by 3 bases, with 1 base of the junction left unmatched. This CDR3 is 15 amino acids long.

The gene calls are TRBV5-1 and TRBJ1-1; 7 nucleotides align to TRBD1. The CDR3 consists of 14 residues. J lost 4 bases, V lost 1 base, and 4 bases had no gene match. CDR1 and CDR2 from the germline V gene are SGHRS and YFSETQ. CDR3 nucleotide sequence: TGCGCCAGCAGCTTGAAGGGGGCAGGCACTGAAGCTTTCTTT. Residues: CASSLKGAGTEAFF. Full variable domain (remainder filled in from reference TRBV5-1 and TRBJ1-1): KAGVTQTPRYLIKTRGQQVTLSCSPISGHRSVSWYQQTPGQGLQFLFEYFSETQRNKGNFPGRFSGRQFSNSRSEMNVSTLELGDSALYLCASSLKGAGTEAFFGQGTRLTVV.

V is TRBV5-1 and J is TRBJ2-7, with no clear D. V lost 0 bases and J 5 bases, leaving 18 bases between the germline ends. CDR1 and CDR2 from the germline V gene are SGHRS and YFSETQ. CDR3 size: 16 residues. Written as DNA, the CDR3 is TGCGCCAGCAGCTTGGGTGGCAGGTCGTCGTACGACGAGCAGTACTTC. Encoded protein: CASSLGGRSSYDEQYF.

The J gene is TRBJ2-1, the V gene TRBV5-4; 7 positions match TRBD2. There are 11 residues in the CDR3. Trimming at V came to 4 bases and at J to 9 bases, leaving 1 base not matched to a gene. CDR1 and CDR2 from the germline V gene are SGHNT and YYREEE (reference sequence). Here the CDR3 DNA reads TGTGCCAGCAGCCCGGGGGGTGAGCAGTTCTTC. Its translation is CASSPGGEQFF.

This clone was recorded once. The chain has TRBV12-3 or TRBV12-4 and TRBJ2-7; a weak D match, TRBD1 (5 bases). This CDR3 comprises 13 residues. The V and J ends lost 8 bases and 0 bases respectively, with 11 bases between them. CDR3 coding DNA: TGTGCCAGCCTTCAGGGATCCTCCTACGAGCAGTACTTC. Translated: CASLQGSSYEQYF.

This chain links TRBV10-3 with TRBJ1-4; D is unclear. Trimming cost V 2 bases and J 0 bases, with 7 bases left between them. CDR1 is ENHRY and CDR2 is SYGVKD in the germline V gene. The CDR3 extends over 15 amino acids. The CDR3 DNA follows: TGTGCCATCAGTGAGCTAGATGCAACTAATGAAAAACTGTTTTTT. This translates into CAISELDATNEKLFF.

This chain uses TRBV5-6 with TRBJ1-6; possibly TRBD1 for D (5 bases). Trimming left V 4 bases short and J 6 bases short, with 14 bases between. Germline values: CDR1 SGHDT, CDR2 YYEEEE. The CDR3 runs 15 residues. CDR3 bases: TGTGCCAGCAGCCCTTTTGACAGACTTAATTCACCCCTCCACTTT. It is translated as CASSPFDRLNSPLHF.

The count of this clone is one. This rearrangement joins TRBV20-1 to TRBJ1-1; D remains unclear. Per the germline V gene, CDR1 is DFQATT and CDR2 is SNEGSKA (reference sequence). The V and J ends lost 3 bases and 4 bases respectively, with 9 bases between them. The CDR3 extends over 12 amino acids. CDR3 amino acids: CSASSGLTEAFF. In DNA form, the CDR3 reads TGCAGTGCTAGTTCCGGACTCACTGAAGCTTTCTTT.

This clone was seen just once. The CDR3 here is CASSLDQTGVYHEQYF. CDR3 bases: TGTGCCAGCAGCTTAGATCAGACAGGGGTGTACCACGAGCAGTACTTC. The chain joins TRBV7-9 to TRBJ2-7; TRBD1 matches at 8 bases. The CDR3 is 16 amino acids. The J segment lost 5 bases and the V segment lost 1 base, leaving 10 bases of the junction unmatched. Germline CDR1 is SEHNR and CDR2 is FQNEAQ (reference sequence). The full variable domain, completed using reference TRBV7-9 and TRBJ2-7, is DTGVSQNPRHKITKRGQNVTFRCDPISEHNRLYWYRQTLGQGPEFLTYFQNEAQLEKSRLLSDRFSAERPKGSFSTLEIQRTEQGDSAMYLCASSLDQTGVYHEQYFGPGTRLTVT.

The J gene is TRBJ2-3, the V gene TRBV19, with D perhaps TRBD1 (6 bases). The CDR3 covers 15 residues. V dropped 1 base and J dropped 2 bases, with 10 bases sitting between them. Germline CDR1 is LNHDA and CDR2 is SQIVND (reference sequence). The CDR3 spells CASSIVRGYTDTQYF. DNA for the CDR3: TGTGCCAGTAGTATAGTAAGGGGGTACACAGATACGCAGTATTTT.

The CDR3 sequence: CASSQGLAGGQETQYF. DNA of the CDR3: TGCGCCAGCAGCCAGGGACTAGCGGGGGGCCAAGAGACCCAGTACTTC. The chain recombines TRBV5-1 with TRBJ2-5; TRBD2 matches at 15 bases. CDR1 is SGHRS and CDR2 is YFSETQ in the germline V gene. J gave up 1 base and V 4 bases, and 2 bases lay outside the gene matches. The CDR3 covers 16 residues.

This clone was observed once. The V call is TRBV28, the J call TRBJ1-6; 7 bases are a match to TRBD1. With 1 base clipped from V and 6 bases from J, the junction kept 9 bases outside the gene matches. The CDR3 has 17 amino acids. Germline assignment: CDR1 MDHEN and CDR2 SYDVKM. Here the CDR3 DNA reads TGTGCCAGCAGTTTATCGGAGGGGGCCCCCCTTAATTCACCCCTCCACTTT. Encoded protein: CASSLSEGAPLNSPLHF.

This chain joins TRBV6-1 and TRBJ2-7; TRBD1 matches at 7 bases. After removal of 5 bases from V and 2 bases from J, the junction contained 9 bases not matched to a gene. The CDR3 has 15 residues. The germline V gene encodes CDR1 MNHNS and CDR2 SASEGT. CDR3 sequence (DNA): TGTGCCAGCAGTCCACCCGGACAGGATCCCTACGAGCAGTACGTC. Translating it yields CASSPPGQDPYEQYV.

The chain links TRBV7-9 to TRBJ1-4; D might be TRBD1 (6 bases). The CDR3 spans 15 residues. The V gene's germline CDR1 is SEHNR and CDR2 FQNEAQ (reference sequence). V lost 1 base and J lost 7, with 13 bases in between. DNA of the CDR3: TGTGCCAGCAGCTTAGGGGATAGGGGGTCTGAAAAACTGTTTTTT. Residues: CASSLGDRGSEKLFF. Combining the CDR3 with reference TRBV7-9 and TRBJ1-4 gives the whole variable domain DTGVSQNPRHKITKRGQNVTFRCDPISEHNRLYWYRQTLGQGPEFLTYFQNEAQLEKSRLLSDRFSAERPKGSFSTLEIQRTEQGDSAMYLCASSLGDRGSEKLFFGSGTQLSVL.

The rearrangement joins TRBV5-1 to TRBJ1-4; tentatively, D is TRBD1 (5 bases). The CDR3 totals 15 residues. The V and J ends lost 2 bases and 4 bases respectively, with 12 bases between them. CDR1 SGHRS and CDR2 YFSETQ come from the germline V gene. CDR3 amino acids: CASSLMGQGNEKLFF. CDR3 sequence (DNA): TGCGCCAGCAGCTTAATGGGCCAGGGTAATGAAAAACTGTTTTTT.

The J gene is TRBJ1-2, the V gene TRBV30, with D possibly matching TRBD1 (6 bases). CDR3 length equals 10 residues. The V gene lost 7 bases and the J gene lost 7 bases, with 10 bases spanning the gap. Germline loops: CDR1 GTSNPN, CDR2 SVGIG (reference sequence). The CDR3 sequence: CAYEDSGYTF. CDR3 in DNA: TGTGCCTATGAGGACAGTGGCTACACCTTC.

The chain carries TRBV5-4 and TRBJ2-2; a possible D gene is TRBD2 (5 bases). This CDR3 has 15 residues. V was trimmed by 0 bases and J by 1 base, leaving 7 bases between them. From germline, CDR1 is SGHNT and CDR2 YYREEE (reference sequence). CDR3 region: CASSLDSVNTGELFF. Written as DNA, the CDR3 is TGTGCCAGCAGCTTGGATAGCGTGAACACCGGGGAGCTGTTTTTT.

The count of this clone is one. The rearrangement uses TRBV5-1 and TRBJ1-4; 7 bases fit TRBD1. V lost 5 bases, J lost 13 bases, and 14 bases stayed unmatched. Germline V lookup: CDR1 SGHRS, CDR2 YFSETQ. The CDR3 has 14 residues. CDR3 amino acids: CASREGATNEGLFF. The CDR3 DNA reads TGCGCCAGCAGGGAGGGGGCGACTAATGAGGGACTGTTTTTT.

The CDR3 nucleotides are TGTGCCAGCAGTCCAGCGGGGGCTGGCTACACCTTC. Protein: CASSPAGAGYTF. The chain uses TRBV27 and TRBJ1-2, with D possibly being TRBD1 (6 bases). V was pared by 5 bases and J by 7 bases, with 11 bases between. This CDR3 contains 12 residues. Germline V gene lookup returns CDR1 MNHEY and CDR2 SMNVEV (reference sequence).

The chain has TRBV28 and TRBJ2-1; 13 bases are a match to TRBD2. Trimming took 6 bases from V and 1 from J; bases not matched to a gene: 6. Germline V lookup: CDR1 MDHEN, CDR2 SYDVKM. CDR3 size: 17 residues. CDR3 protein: CASSPPGLAGSYNEQFF. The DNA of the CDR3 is TGTGCCAGCAGCCCGCCGGGACTAGCGGGGTCCTACAATGAGCAGTTCTTC.

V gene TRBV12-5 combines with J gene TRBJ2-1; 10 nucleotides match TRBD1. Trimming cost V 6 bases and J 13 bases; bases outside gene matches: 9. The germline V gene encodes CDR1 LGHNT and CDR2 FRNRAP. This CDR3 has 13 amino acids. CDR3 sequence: CASGGDRGPFQFF. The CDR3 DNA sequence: TGTGCTAGTGGGGGGGACAGGGGCCCCTTCCAGTTCTTC.

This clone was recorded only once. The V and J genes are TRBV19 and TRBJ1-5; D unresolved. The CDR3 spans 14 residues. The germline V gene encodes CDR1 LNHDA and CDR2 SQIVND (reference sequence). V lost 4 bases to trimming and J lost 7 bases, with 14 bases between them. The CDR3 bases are TGTGCCAGTAGTAAGGGAGGGTATTTGCAGCCCCAGCATTTT. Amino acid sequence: CASSKGGYLQPQHF. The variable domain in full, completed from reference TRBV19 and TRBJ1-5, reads DGGITQSPKYLFRKEGQNVTLSCEQNLNHDAMYWYRQDPGQGLRLIYYSQIVNDFQKGDIAEGYSVSREKKESFPLTVTSAQKNPTAFYLCASSKGGYLQPQHFGDGTRLSIL.

CDR3 amino acids: CASTLSGGFGEKLFF. The CDR3 coding sequence is TGTGCCAGCACCTTAAGTGGGGGGTTTGGTGAAAAACTGTTTTTT. The J gene is TRBJ1-4, the V gene TRBV21-1. TRBV21-1 is a documented pseudogene. The CDR3 totals 15 residues.

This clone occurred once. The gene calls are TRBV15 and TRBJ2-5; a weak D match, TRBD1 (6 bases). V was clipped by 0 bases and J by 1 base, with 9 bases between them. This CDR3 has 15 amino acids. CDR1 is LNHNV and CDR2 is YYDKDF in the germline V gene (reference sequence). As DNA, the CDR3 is TGTGCCACCAGCAGAGATTCGACAGGCCAAGAGACCCAGTACTTC. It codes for CATSRDSTGQETQYF.